This T cell receptor beta chain was sequenced in a study of blood T cell repertoires in COVID-19. Study-level information: Both acute and convalescent COVID-19 samples were obtained from the United States, Italy and Spain. Sources were T cells, B-cell-depleted T cells, or PBMCs; the material itself was cDNA or gDNA.

Trimming took off 5 bases at V and 0 bases at J, with 5 bases between the two ends. The CDR3 runs to 13 residues. Germline V gene lookup returns CDR1 MNHEY and CDR2 SVGAGI. How the authors handled the data: Reference gene primer amplification in the assay estimated nucleated cell counts. Sequencing was performed with immunoSEQ multiplex PCR; in TCRdb, only in-frame clones are kept and a portion is missing. V and J calls and clone size are copied from that table; D and trimming were computed from the DNA. The table has approximately 190,000 clones, about 80% seen once. The source of this sequence is a man aged 55 to 70 with acute or convalescent COVID-19. The specimen was peripheral blood. This chain joins TRBV6-5 and TRBJ2-1; D not resolved. The CDR3 here is CASSQNSYNEQFF. The CDR3 nucleotides read TGTGCCAGCAGTCAGAACTCCTACAATGAGCAGTTCTTC.